Each of the 22 T cell receptor beta chains below was sequenced from the same sample in a study of shared clonotypes between healthy human individuals. Data came from immunoSEQ multiplex PCR; TCRdb stores just in-frame clones and leaves some out. In the table there are about 2.3 million clones, 85% to 95% of which are singletons. Sequenced material: naive CD4+ T cells from PBMCs. Specified subset: CD45RA+ positively selected. The receptor set was obtained from a man between 18 and 29 years old in good health. Some clones in this sample may be carry-over from other donors' samples.

The chain combines TRBV28 with TRBJ2-6; 8 bases are shared with TRBD1. This CDR3 spans 15 amino acids. Germline CDR1 is MDHEN and CDR2 is SYDVKM. The trim removed 6 bases at V and 3 bases at J, leaving 4 bases unmatched. The CDR3 is CASRPGGVGANVLTF. The CDR3 region has the DNA TGTGCCAGCAGACCAGGGGGCGTTGGGGCCAACGTCCTGACTTTC.

J is TRBJ1-1 and V is TRBV28; 8 bases fit TRBD1. The CDR3 consists of 15 residues. V lost 8 bases and J lost 4; bases outside the gene matches: 12. CDR1 and CDR2 (germline): MDHEN, SYDVKM. CDR3 in amino acids: CASYPAGGAGTEAFF. The CDR3 bases are TGTGCCAGCTACCCGGCAGGGGGCGCCGGCACTGAAGCTTTCTTT.

The rearrangement links TRBV7-8 to TRBJ2-3; D not resolved. Germline V gene sequence: CDR1 SGHVS, CDR2 FQNEAQ. Trimming removed 1 base from V and 4 bases from J, with 9 bases in between. This CDR3 has 14 residues. Here the CDR3 reads CASSLVGMADTQYF. For the CDR3, the DNA is TGTGCCAGCAGCTTAGTTGGGATGGCAGATACGCAGTATTTT.

The chain carries TRBV28 and TRBJ1-5; no definite D call. Trimming pared 2 bases from V and 6 bases from J, leaving 14 bases between. The germline V gene encodes CDR1 MDHEN and CDR2 SYDVKM. This CDR3 has 15 residues. The CDR3 reads CASSLATLGGQPQHF. CDR3 in DNA: TGTGCCAGCAGTTTAGCGACGCTAGGTGGTCAGCCCCAGCATTTT.

The J gene is TRBJ1-4, the V gene TRBV4-1; D perhaps matches TRBD1 (6 bases). V dropped 4 bases and J dropped 5 bases, with 17 bases sitting between them. CDR1 is MGHRA, CDR2 YSYEKL, per germline. The CDR3 totals 16 residues. CDR3 sequence (DNA): TGCGCCAGCAGCCTTGGGGGGCAGGGGAGAAATGAAAAACTGTTTTTT. It translates to CASSLGGQGRNEKLFF.

V gene TRBV6-5 combines with J gene TRBJ1-4; 7 bases align to TRBD1. The length of the CDR3 is 12 residues. Germline V gives CDR1 MNHEY, CDR2 SVGAGI. Unmatched junction bases numbered 3, after V lost 6 bases and J lost 8 bases. DNA for the CDR3: TGTGCCAGCAGGGGGACAGCCGAAAAACTGTTTTTT. Translated, it gives CASRGTAEKLFF.

This chain links TRBV6-1 with TRBJ2-4, with D maybe TRBD1 (5 bases). CDR1 and CDR2 from the germline V gene are MNHNS and SASEGT. The CDR3 is 12 amino acids. The V end was cut by 10 bases, the J end by 6 bases, with 13 bases between. The CDR3 nucleotides are TGTGCCACCCAGGACACCTTAAACATTCAGTACTTC. This encodes CATQDTLNIQYF.

In this sample, this clone turned up once. The chain employs TRBV6-5 and TRBJ2-7, with 9 bases matching TRBD1. Germline V CDR1 and CDR2: MNHEY, SVGAGI. The CDR3 has 16 amino acids. Trimming cost V 2 bases and J 3 bases; bases outside gene matches: 8. The CDR3 reads CASSYRAPGQGYEQYF. In DNA form, the CDR3 reads TGTGCCAGCAGTTACCGGGCACCGGGACAGGGCTACGAGCAGTACTTC.

Written as DNA, the CDR3 is TGCAGTGCTTCCTATTCCTACGAGCAGTACTTC. Translated, it gives CSASYSYEQYF. The rearrangement uses TRBV20-1 and TRBJ2-7; the D is unclear. CDR3 size: 11 residues. CDR1 is DFQATT, CDR2 SNEGSKA, per germline (reference sequence). Trimming stripped 5 bases from V and 1 base from J, with 6 bases between.

The chain combines TRBV7-6 with TRBJ1-3, with TRBD1 as a possible D gene (5 bases). Germline assignment: CDR1 SGHVS and CDR2 FNYEAQ. V was cut by 4 bases and J by 4 bases, with 17 bases left in between. The CDR3 spans 16 residues. CDR3 residues: CASSSDTGRTGNTIYF. The CDR3 nucleotides are TGTGCCAGCAGCTCGGATACGGGGCGAACAGGAAACACCATATATTTT.

This chain connects TRBV20-1 to TRBJ2-7; D is unresolved. The CDR3 has 11 amino acids. Germline V CDR1 and CDR2: DFQATT, SNEGSKA (reference sequence). The V and J ends lost 5 bases and 4 bases respectively, with 9 bases between them. The CDR3 protein is CSAEAGYEQYF. The CDR3 DNA reads TGCAGTGCTGAGGCTGGTTACGAGCAGTACTTC.

This chain links TRBV5-1 with TRBJ1-2; D perhaps matches TRBD1 (6 bases). The CDR3 has 13 amino acids. Trimming shortened V by 4 bases and J by 8 bases, and 15 bases separated the two germline ends. CDR1 and CDR2 (germline): SGHRS, YFSETQ. CDR3 nucleotides: TGCGCCAGCAGCATTGGACAGTCGAGCGGCTACACCTTC. This translates into CASSIGQSSGYTF. Combining the CDR3 with reference TRBV5-1 and TRBJ1-2 gives the whole variable domain KAGVTQTPRYLIKTRGQQVTLSCSPISGHRSVSWYQQTPGQGLQFLFEYFSETQRNKGNFPGRFSGRQFSNSRSEMNVSTLELGDSALYLCASSIGQSSGYTFGSGTRLTVV.

This chain joins TRBV10-3 and TRBJ2-4, with 8 bases lining up with TRBD2. Looked up from germline, CDR1 is ENHRY and CDR2 is SYGVKD. V shed 5 bases and J 0 bases; nucleotides not matched to a gene: 12. The CDR3 runs 18 residues. This CDR3 is CAISPREGLAQAKNIQYF. The DNA of the CDR3 is TGTGCCATCAGTCCCCGGGAGGGGCTAGCCCAAGCCAAAAACATTCAGTACTTC.

This rearrangement joins TRBV5-1 to TRBJ2-3; tentatively, D is TRBD2 (6 bases). CDR1 is SGHRS, CDR2 YFSETQ, per germline. V lost 2 bases to trimming and J lost 2 bases, with 12 bases between them. The CDR3 extends over 15 amino acids. The CDR3: CASSFGGTTTDTQYF. Here the CDR3 DNA reads TGCGCCAGCAGCTTTGGGGGGACGACCACAGATACGCAGTATTTT.

The CDR3 DNA reads as TGTGCCATCAGTGGAGACCCGCGGAGGGGAAACACCATATATTTT. This encodes CAISGDPRRGNTIYF. The V call is TRBV10-3, the J call TRBJ1-3, with no clear D. The CDR3 totals 15 residues. Trimming removed 4 bases from V and 4 bases from J, with 14 bases in between. Germline loops: CDR1 ENHRY, CDR2 SYGVKD.

V is TRBV19 and J is TRBJ1-1; D is perhaps TRBD1 (5 bases). The CDR3 is made up of 15 amino acids. Germline CDR1 LNHDA, CDR2 SQIVND (reference sequence). Between the trimmed V and J ends, which lost 6 bases and 6 bases, there was a span of 20 bases. CDR3: CASSQQGRTLAEAFF. The CDR3 DNA is TGTGCCAGTAGCCAACAAGGGAGGACACTCGCTGAAGCTTTCTTT.

Concerning this clone: This specimen includes other DNA sequences encoding the same CDR3. The rearrangement links TRBV6-6 to TRBJ1-1; 7 nucleotides line up with TRBD1. V lost 6 bases to trimming and J lost 1 base; unmatched junction nucleotides: 2. The CDR3 has 13 amino acids. Germline values: CDR1 MNHNY, CDR2 SVGAGI (reference sequence). The CDR3 loop reads CASSYRGNTEAFF. The DNA of the CDR3 is TGTGCCAGCAGCTACAGGGGGAACACTGAAGCTTTCTTT.

The V gene is TRBV11-2, the J gene TRBJ2-7; D may correspond to TRBD1 or TRBD2 (5 bases each). The CDR3 loop spans 14 amino acids. CDR1 is SGHAT and CDR2 is FQNNGV in the germline V gene. Deletions cut 7 bases from V and 2 bases from J, with 15 bases between. The CDR3: CASTPGPGPYEQYF. CDR3 sequence (DNA): TGTGCCAGCACCCCGGGACCCGGTCCCTACGAGCAGTACTTC.

The chain employs TRBV5-1 and TRBJ2-6; D possibly corresponds to TRBD2 (5 bases). Between the trimmed V and J ends, which lost 0 bases and 2 bases, there was a span of 9 bases. The CDR3 is 16 residues long. The germline V gene has CDR1 SGHRS and CDR2 YFSETQ. The CDR3 is CASSLAGVPGANVLTF. The CDR3 DNA follows: TGCGCCAGCAGCTTGGCCGGGGTCCCTGGGGCCAACGTCCTGACTTTC.

V is TRBV28 and J is TRBJ2-7; D is tentatively TRBD1 or TRBD2 (6 bases each). The germline V gene encodes CDR1 MDHEN and CDR2 SYDVKM. This CDR3 is built from 16 residues. V lost 7 bases, J lost 2 bases, and 21 bases lay in between. CDR3 sequence reads: CASTPPGKEGAYEQYF. CDR3 nucleotides: TGTGCCAGCACCCCTCCGGGAAAGGAGGGGGCCTACGAGCAGTACTTC.

J is TRBJ2-7 and V is TRBV2, with D possibly being TRBD1 (6 bases). The CDR3 has 13 amino acids. CDR1 SNHLY and CDR2 FYNNEI come from the germline V gene. V shed 7 bases and J shed 6 bases, with 16 bases lying between them. The CDR3 here is CASKNQQGGEQYF. The DNA for the CDR3 is TGTGCCAGCAAGAATCAACAGGGTGGCGAGCAGTACTTC.

The CDR3 nucleotides are TGTGCCAGCAGAGCTCTCAGGGTCACTGAAGCTTTCTTT. Amino acid sequence: CASRALRVTEAFF. The rearrangement joins TRBV28 to TRBJ1-1; D might be TRBD1 (5 bases). The CDR3 extends over 13 amino acids. The ends were cut back, 6 bases at V and 4 bases at J, with 12 bases in the middle. The germline V gene encodes CDR1 MDHEN and CDR2 SYDVKM.